This T cell receptor beta chain was identified in a study of T cells in Graves' hyperthyroidism and ophthalmopathy. Amplified regions were TCR beta CDR3 sequences from RNA transcripts. With the HTBI primer set, the TCR CDR3 went through a first round of RT-PCR. MiXCR, applied by TCRdb to the multiplex PCR reads, yields one record per CDR3 protein. The sample has about 420,000 distinct CDR3 sequences; approximately 13% are singletons. Germline CDR1 reads DFQATT; CDR2 reads SNEGSKA (reference sequence). The CDR3 is 11 residues long. V was shortened by 6 bases and J by 4 bases, with 9 bases between the two germline ends. Source material for PBMCs was about 10 ml fresh peripheral blood. This clonotype was detected many times.

The TCR sequence derives from a woman aged 18-30 years with Graves' hyperthyroidism. Material for sequencing was blood. The chain carries TRBV20-1 and TRBJ1-1; weak D call: TRBD1 (5 bases). DNA of the CDR3: TGCAGTGCCACCGGGGGCACTGAAGCTTTCTTT. Its translation: CSATGGTEAFF.